The T cell receptor (beta chain) under discussion was sequenced for a study of regulatory T cells in long-lasting Graves disease. About the study: Graves' patients diagnosed newly had used antithyroid drugs under 3 months. Whole-study findings and limits: With some 2,800 shared public clonotypes, persistent patients exceeded new patients, who shared more than 900. It was peripheral blood alone, not thyroid tissue, that was studied.

This clonotype was counted a few times. Its target is unknown. CDR1 is SGHKS and CDR2 is YYEKEE in the germline V gene (reference sequence). Trimming took off 1 base at V and 2 bases at J, with 9 bases between the two ends. The CDR3 has 14 residues. Specified time point: newly diagnosed GD, antithyroid drugs for less than 3 months. The TCR library used RNA extracted from PBMCs. Patient provenance is recorded as an endocrinology department in Xi'an, China. Arm-PCR of CDR3 regions with iRepertoire HTBI primers generated TCR beta libraries. TCRdb analysed the multiplex PCR reads with MiXCR anew, one entry per CDR3 protein. Of some 250,000 distinct CDR3 sequences listed, around 16% are singletons.

Sample: peripheral blood mononuclear cells (PBMCs), taken at new diagnosis, from a patient treated with antithyroid drugs. The receptor was isolated from a female donor with Graves disease. V gene TRBV5-5 combines with J gene TRBJ1-2, with D possibly TRBD1 on 5 matching bases. The CDR3 region has the DNA TGTGCCAGCAGCTTGTGGGGCACGAACTATGGCTACACCTTC. Translating it yields CASSLWGTNYGYTF.